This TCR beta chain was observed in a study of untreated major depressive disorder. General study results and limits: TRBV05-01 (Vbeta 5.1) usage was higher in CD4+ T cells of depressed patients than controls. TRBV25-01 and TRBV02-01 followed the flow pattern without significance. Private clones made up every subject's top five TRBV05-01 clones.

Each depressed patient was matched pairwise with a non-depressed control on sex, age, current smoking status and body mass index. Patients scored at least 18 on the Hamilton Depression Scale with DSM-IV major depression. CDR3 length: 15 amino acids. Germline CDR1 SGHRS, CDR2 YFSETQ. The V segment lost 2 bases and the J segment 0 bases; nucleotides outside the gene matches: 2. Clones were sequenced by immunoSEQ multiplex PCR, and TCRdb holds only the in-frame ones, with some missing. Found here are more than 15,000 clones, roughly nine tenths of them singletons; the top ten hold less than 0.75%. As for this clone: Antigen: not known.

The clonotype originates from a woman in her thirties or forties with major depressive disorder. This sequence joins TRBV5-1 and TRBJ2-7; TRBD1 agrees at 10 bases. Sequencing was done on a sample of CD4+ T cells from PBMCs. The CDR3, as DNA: TGCGCCAGCAGCTTCGGGACAGGGGCCTCCTACGAGCAGTACTTC. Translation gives CASSFGTGASYEQYF. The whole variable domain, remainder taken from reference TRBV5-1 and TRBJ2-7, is KAGVTQTPRYLIKTRGQQVTLSCSPISGHRSVSWYQQTPGQGLQFLFEYFSETQRNKGNFPGRFSGRQFSNSRSEMNVSTLELGDSALYLCASSFGTGASYEQYFGPGTRLTVT.